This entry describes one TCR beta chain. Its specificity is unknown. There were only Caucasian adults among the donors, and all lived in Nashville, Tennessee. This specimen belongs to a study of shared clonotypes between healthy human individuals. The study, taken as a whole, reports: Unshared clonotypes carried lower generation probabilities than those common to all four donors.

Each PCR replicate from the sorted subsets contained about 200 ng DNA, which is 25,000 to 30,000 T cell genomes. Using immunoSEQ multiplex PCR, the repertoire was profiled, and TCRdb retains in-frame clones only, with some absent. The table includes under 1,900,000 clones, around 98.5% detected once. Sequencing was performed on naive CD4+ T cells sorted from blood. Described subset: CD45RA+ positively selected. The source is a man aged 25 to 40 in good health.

The CDR3 coding sequence is TGTGCCAGCAACCCTACCCCCCGTGAACAGACCGGGGAGCTGTTTTTT. Amino acids: CASNPTPREQTGELFF. The genes are TRBV11-2 and TRBJ2-2; D not resolved. This CDR3 contains 16 residues. V gave up 7 bases and J gave up 5 bases, with 20 bases separating them. Germline CDR1 SGHAT, CDR2 FQNNGV. The entire variable domain, with the rest obtained from reference TRBV11-2 and TRBJ2-2, is as follows: EAGVAQSPRYKIIEKRQSVAFWCNPISGHATLYWYQQILGQGPKLLIQFQNNGVVDDSQLPKDRFSAERLKGVDSTLKIQPAKLEDSAVYLCASNPTPREQTGELFFGEGSRLTVL.